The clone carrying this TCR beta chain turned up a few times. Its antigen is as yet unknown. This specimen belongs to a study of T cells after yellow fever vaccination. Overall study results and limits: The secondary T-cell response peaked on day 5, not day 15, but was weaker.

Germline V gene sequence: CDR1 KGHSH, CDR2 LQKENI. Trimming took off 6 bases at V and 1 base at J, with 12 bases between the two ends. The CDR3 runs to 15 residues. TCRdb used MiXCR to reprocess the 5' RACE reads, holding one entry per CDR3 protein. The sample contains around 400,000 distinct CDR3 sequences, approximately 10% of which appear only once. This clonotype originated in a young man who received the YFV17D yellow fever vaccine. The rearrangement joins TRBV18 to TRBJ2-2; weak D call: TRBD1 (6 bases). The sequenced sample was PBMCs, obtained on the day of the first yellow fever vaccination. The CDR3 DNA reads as TGTGCCAGCTCCTACAGGACAGTGAACACCGGGGAGCTGTTTTTT. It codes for CASSYRTVNTGELFF.